One T cell receptor (beta chain) is described in this entry. This clonotype came up a few times. Its antigen is unknown. No per-base quality is available; no much larger clone lies one base away. The sample belongs to a study of T-cell reconstitution after alpha-beta-depleted transplantation in children (dated by TCRdb to about 2016). About the investigation overall: T-cell immune reconstitution after TCRalphabeta/CD19-depleted allogeneic hematopoietic cell transplantation in children was quantitatively tracked in the study by means of TCR repertoire profiling.

Library preparation used PCR. Sequencing instrument: Illumina HiSeq 2500. TCR libraries were prepared with molecular barcoding, using unique molecular identifiers to normalize TCRbeta repertoire quantification. TCRdb ran its own pipeline on the public reads, namely fastp trimming at Q25 and MiXCR clone calling, and kept in-frame beta chains. Each record represents a unique CDR3 protein, reported with the most common genes and DNA among its rows. The sample table records about 540,000 distinct CDR3 sequences; around 20% of these occur just once. 3.3% of the sample is in the top ten clones. The CDR3 starts with the cysteine, ends with the phenylalanine, and has 16 residues. Here the CDR3 DNA is all that survives: 48 bases in frame from base 1. Ends trimmed: V by 6 bases, J by 2 bases; bases unmatched to a gene: 9.

The sample consisted of PBMCs from the stem cell graft donor, taken from the stem cell graft. The V and J segments used are TRBV12-3 or TRBV12-4 and TRBJ1-5, and 8 junctional nucleotides match TRBD1. This TCR was recovered from a human donor who donated a stem cell graft to a child with acute lymphoblastic leukemia. The CDR3 sequence is CASRPGQGTGNQPQHF. The base sequence is TGTGCCAGCAGGCCCGGACAGGGTACGGGCAATCAGCCCCAGCATTTT.